This T cell receptor beta chain appears in the sequencing data of a study of blood T cell repertoires in COVID-19. In the study overall: Researchers got acute and convalescent COVID-19 samples from the United States, Italy and Spain.

Per the authors' pipeline: Estimated nucleated cell counts came from reference gene primer amplification. Profiled with immunoSEQ multiplex PCR; TCRdb holds only in-frame clones, not every one. From that table come the V and J calls and clone size; the DNA was used to work out D and trimming. The data show a few hundred thousand clones, about 90% seen once. Assignments of participants to cohorts depended upon their own reported clinical history. This clone was detected only once. The CDR3 is 11 residues long. CDR1 is MNHEY and CDR2 is SMNVEV in the germline V gene (reference sequence). V was cut by 7 bases and J by 13 bases, with 16 bases left in between.

This chain joins TRBV27 and TRBJ1-1; D is uncertain. The material sequenced was PBMCs or T cells enriched from blood (not recorded which). This clonotype was sampled from a man younger than 35 who had recovered from COVID-19. DNA for the CDR3: TGTGCCAGCATATTTGGCACCTTTGGTTTCTTT. Translated, it gives CASIFGTFGFF.